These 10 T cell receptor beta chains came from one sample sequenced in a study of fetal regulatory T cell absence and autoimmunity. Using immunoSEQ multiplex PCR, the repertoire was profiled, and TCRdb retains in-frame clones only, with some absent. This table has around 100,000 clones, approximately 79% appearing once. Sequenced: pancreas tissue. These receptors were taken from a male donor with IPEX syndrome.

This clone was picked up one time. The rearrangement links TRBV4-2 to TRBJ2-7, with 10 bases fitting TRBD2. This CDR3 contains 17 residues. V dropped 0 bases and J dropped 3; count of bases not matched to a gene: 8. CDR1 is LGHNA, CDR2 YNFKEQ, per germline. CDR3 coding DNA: TGTGCCAGCAGCCAAGATACCCTAGCGGGAGCTATCTACGAGCAGTACTTC. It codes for CASSQDTLAGAIYEQYF.

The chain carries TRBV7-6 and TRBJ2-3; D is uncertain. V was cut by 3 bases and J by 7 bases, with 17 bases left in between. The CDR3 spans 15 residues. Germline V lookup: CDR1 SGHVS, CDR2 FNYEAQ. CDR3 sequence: CASSFFGDISNTQYF. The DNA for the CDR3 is TGTGCCAGCAGCTTTTTTGGTGATATCTCGAATACGCAGTATTTT.

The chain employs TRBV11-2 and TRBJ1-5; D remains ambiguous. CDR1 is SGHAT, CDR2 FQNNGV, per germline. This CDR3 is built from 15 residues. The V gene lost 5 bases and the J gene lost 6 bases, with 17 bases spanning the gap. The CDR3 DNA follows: TGTGCCAGCAGCCCTGGACCGGGTGTCGGTCAGCCCCAGCATTTT. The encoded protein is CASSPGPGVGQPQHF.

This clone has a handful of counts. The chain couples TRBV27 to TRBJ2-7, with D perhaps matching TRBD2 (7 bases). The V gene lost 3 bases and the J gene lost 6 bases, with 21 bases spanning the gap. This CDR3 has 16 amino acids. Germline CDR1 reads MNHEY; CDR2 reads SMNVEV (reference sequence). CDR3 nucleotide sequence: TGTGCCAGCAGTTTTCGGGGGGCGTCGAGGTCAGTCGAGCAGTACTTC. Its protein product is CASSFRGASRSVEQYF.

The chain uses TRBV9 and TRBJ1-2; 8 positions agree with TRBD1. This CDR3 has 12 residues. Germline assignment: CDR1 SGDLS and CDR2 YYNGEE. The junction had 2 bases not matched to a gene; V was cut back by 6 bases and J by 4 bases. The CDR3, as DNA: TGTGCCAGCAAGACAGGGGCCTATGGCTACACCTTC. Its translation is CASKTGAYGYTF. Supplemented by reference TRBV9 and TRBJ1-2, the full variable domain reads DSGVTQTPKHLITATGQRVTLRCSPRSGDLSVYWYQQSLDQGLQFLIQYYNGEERAKGNILERFSAQQFPDLHSELNLSSLELGDSALYFCASKTGAYGYTFGSGTRLTVV.

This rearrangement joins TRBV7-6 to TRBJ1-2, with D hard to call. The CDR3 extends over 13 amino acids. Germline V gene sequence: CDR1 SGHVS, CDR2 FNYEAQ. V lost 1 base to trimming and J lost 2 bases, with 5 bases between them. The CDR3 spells CASSLGQNYGYTF. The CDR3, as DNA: TGTGCCAGCAGCTTAGGACAAAACTATGGCTACACCTTC.

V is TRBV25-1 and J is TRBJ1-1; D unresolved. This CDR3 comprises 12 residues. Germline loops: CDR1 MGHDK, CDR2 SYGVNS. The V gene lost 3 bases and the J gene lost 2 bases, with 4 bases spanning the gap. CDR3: CASSDYNTEAFF. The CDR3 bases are TGTGCCAGCAGTGACTATAACACTGAAGCTTTCTTT.

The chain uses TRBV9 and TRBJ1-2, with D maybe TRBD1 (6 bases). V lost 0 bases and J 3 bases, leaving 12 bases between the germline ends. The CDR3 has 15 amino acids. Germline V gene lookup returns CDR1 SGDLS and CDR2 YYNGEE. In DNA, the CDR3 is TGTGCCAGCAGCGTAGTTCCGGGGGGCCACTATGGCTACACCTTC. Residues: CASSVVPGGHYGYTF.

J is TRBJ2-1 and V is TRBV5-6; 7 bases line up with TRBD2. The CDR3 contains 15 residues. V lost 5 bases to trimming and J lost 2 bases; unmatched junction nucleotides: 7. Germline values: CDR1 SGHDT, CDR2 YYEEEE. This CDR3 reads CASRSRLAPYNEQFF. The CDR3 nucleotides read TGTGCCAGCAGGTCAAGACTAGCTCCCTACAATGAGCAGTTCTTC.

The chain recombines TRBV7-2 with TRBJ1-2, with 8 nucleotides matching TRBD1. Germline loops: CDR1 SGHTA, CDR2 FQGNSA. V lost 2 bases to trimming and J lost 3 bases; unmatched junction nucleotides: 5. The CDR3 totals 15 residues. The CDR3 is CASSLQGALDYGYTF. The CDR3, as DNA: TGTGCCAGCAGCTTACAGGGGGCGTTAGACTATGGCTACACCTTC.